The TCR beta chain described here comes from a study of blood T cells in healthy people across ages. CDR1 is SNHLY, CDR2 FYNNEI, per germline. CDR3 length: 14 amino acids. Study-wide results and caveats: Unsorted PBMC material precluded a definitive naive versus antigen-experienced comparison. Both higher diversity and more naive CD4+ cells marked long-lived donors when set against aged donors.

Details on this clonotype: Its antigen is currently unknown.

It was with a sample-barcoded 5' primer and a J-beta primer mix that a second PCR of roughly 6 to 12 cycles was run. TCRdb ran MiXCR on the 5' RACE reads and lists one entry per CDR3 protein. The sample lists roughly 800,000 distinct CDR3 sequences; 20% to 30% were seen once. Aged about 6 to 95, donors were systemically healthy Caucasians from Russia. The sample was also reused in another study, on T cells of mothers and their children. Per that study: Unrelated mother-child pairs always had slightly, but never significantly, lower normalized overlap than related pairs.

The gene calls are TRBV2 and TRBJ2-5; tentatively, D is TRBD1 (6 bases). The J call is uncertain, as TRBJ2-7 better fits the DNA end. The receptor was isolated from a boy younger than 18 in good health. The sequencing input was blood. DNA for the CDR3: TGTGCCACCTCACCGGGACACCGCTTCTACGAGCAGTACTTC. This gives the protein CATSPGHRFYEQYF.